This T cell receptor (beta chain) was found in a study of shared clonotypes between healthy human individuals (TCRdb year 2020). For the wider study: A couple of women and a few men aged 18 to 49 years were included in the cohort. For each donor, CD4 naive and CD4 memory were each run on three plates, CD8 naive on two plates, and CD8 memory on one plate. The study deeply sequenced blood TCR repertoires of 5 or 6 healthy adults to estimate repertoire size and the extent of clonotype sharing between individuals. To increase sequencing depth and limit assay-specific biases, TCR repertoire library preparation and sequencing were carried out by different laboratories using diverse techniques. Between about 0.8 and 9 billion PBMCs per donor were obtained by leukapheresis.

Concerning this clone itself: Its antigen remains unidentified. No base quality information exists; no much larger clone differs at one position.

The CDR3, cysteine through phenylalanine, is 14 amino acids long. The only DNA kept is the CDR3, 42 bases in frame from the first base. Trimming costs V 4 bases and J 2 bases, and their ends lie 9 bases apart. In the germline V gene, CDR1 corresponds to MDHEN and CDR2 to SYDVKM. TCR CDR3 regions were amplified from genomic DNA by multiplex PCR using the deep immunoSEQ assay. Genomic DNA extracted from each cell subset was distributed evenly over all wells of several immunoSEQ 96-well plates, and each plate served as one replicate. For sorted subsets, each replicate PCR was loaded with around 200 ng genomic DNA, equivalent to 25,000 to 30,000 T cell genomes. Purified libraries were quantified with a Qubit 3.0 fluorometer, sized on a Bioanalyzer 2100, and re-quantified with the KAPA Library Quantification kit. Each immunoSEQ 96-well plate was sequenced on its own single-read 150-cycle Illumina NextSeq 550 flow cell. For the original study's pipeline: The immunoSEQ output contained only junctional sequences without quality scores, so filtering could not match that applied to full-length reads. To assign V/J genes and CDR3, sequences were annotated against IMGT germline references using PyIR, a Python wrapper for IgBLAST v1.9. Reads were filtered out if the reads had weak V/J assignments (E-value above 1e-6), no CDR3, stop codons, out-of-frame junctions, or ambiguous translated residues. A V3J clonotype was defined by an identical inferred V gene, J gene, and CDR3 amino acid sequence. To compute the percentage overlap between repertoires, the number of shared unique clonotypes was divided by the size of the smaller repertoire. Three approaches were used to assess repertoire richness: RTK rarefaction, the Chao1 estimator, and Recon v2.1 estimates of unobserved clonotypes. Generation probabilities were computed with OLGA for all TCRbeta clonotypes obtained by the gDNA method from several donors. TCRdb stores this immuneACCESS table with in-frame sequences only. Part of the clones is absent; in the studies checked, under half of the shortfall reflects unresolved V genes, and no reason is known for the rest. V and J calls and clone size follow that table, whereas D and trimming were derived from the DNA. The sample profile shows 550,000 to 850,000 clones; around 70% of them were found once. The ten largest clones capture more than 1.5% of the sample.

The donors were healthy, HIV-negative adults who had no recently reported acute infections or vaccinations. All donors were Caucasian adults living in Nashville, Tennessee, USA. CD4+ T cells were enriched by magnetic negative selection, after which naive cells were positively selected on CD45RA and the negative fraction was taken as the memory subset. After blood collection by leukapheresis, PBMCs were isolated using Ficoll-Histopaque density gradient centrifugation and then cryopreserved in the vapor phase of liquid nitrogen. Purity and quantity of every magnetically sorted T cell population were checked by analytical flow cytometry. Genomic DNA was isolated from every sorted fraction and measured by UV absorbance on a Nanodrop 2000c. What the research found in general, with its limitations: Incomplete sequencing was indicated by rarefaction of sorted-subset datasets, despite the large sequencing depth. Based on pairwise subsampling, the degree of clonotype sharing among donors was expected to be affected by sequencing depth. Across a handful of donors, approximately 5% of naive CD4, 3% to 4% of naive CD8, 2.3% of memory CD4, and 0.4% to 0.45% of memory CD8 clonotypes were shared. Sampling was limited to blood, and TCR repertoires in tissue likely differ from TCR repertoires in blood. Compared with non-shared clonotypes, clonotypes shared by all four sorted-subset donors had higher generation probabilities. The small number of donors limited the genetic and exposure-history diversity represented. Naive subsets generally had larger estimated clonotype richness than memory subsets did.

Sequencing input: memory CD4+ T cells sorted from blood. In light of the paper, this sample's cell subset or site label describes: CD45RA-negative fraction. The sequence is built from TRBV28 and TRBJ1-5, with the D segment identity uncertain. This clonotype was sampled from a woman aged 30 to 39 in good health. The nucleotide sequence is TGTGCCAGCAGTTCGGGGTCGGGCAATCAGCCCCAGCATTTT. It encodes CASSSGSGNQPQHF.